The rows below give T cell receptor beta chains drawn from one sample of a study of cytomegalovirus exposure and HLA in healthy donors. Here immunoSEQ multiplex PCR was the method, and the copy in TCRdb shows in-frame clones only, minus some. In the table there are some 350,000 clones, about nine tenths of which are singletons. Source material: PBMCs. All receptors derive from a woman aged 25 to 39 in good health and CMV-seropositive. Both conserved end residues are part of each CDR3. Each record gives: D gene, J gene, V gene, CDR3 protein. A D gene is named only where the DNA matches it firmly.

>TRBD2|TRBJ2-3|TRBV7-6
CASTVLERGYCTDTQYF
>-|TRBJ1-1|TRBV7-3
CASSESTNTEAFF
>-|TRBJ2-7|TRBV2
CASRGGPYEQYF
>-|TRBJ2-5|TRBV5-1
CASQNRGQGSQGETQYF
>-|TRBJ2-7|TRBV6-5
CASSYSTDSYEQYF
>TRBD2|TRBJ2-5|TRBV2
CASRKLAGGYQETQYF
>-|TRBJ1-2|TRBV28
CASSSSGGLYGYTF
>-|TRBJ2-1|TRBV9
CASSEGGENYNEQFF
>-|TRBJ2-7|TRBV28
CATSGTVYEQYF
>TRBD2|TRBJ2-5|TRBV19
CASSPGTSYQETQYF
>TRBD2|TRBJ2-3|TRBV7-6
CASSHLTSGGAVSADTQYF
>-|TRBJ2-7|TRBV27
CASRMSLGSYEQYF
>-|TRBJ2-3|TRBV7-8
CASSFSLATRGTDTQYF
>-|TRBJ2-1|TRBV7-8
CASSPRQPSPHNEQFF
>-|TRBJ1-2|TRBV28
CASSLLMGDYGYTF
>-|TRBJ2-1|TRBV25-1
CASSELRYNEQFF
>-|TRBJ2-5|TRBV7-9
CASSLQGETQYF
>TRBD1|TRBJ2-3|TRBV30
CACDRGSTDTQYF
>-|TRBJ2-2|TRBV29-1
CSGAPTSPGELFF
>-|TRBJ1-2|TRBV19
CASSVRDWKRSYTF
>-|TRBJ1-1|TRBV6-6
CASSVGDTEAFF
>-|TRBJ2-1|TRBV7-2
CASSFDWNEQFF
>-|TRBJ2-7|TRBV27
CASSLLGSQGPYEQYF
>-|TRBJ1-2|TRBV19
CASARLRTNYGYTF